The present T cell receptor (beta chain) was sequenced within a study of T cell repertoires in cytomegalovirus infection (dated by TCRdb to between 2018 and 2020). As for the study more broadly: The HLA type of each donor mattered for the analysis, because public TCR beta signatures pointed to carriage of CMV infection along with the matching HLA type. Beyond this particular receptor, the publication reports: The ex vivo response was dominated by HLA-C-restricted CMV-specific TCR beta clonotypes, which also provided the single most frequent clonotype in two of eight donors. In both this cohort and an independent cohort of several hundred donors, the cumulative frequency of public TCR beta family members distinguished carriers of CMV infection plus the relevant HLA type.

The reads were generated on an Illumina HiSeq 1500. In TCRdb, the public reads were trimmed at Q25 with fastp and aligned with MiXCR, with productive beta chains retained. Each entry merges the rows of one CDR3 protein and shows their most common DNA and genes. The sample contains 200,000 to 300,000 distinct CDR3 sequences, approximately 8.3% of them found a single time. The ten largest clones add up to approximately 16% of the sample. This clonotype came up many times. This clone's antigen is unknown. Base qualities are missing; no much larger clone stands one base away. After removal of 6 bases from V and 3 bases from J, the junction retains 5 bases not matched to a gene. The CDR3 starts with the cysteine, ends with the phenylalanine, and has 15 residues. The retained sequence is limited to the CDR3, 45 bases, with the frame set at the first base. Via the germline V gene, CDR1 is SGHTA and CDR2 FQGNSA.

Sequencing was done on a sample of PBMCs. The clonotype originates from a human donor in good health (CMV status not recorded). Some clones in this sample may be carry-over from other donors' samples. Recombination joined TRBV7-2 with TRBJ2-7, and TRBD2 matches 13 of the central bases. For the CDR3, the sequence is CASRPTSGGYYEQYF. The sequence in DNA is TGTGCCAGCAGACCGACTAGCGGGGGGTACTACGAGCAGTACTTC.